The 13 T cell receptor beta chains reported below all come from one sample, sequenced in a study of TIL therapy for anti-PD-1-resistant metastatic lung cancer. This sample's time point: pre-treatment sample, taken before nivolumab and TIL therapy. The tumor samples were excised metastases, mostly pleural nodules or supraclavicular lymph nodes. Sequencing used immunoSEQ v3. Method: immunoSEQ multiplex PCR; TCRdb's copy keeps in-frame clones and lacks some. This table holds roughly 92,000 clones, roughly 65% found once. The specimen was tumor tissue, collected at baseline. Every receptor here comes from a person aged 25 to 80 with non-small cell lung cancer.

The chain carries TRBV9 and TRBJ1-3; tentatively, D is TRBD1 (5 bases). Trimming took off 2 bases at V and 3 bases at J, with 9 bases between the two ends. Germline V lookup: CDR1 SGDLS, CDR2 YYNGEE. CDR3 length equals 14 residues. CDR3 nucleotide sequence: TGTGCCAGCAGCGTTGGGGGATTTGGAAACACCATATATTTT. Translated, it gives CASSVGGFGNTIYF.

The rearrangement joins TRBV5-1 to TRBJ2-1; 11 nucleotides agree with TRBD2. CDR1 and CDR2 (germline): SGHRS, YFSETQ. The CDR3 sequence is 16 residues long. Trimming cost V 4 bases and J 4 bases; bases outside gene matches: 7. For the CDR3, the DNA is TGCGCCAGCAGCAGCCGGGGACTAGCGGAGTACAATGAGCAGTTCTTC. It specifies CASSSRGLAEYNEQFF.

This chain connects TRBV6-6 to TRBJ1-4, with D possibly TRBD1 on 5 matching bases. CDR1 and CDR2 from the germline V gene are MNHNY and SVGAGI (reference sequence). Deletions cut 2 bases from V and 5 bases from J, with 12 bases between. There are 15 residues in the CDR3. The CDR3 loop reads CASSYGPDSNEKLFF. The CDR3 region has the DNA TGTGCCAGCAGTTACGGCCCTGACAGCAATGAAAAACTGTTTTTT.

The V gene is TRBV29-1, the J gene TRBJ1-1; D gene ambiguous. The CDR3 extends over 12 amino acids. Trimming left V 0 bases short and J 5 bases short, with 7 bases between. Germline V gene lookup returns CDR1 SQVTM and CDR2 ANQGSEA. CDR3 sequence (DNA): TGCAGCGTTGAAGAGGGGTGGACTGAAGCTTTCTTT. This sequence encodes CSVEEGWTEAFF.

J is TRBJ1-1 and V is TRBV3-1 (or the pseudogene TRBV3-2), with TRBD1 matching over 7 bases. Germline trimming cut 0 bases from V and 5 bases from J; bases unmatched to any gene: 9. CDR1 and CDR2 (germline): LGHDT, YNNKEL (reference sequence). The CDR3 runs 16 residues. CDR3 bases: TGTGCCAGCAGCCAAGAGGGAAGGGGGCGAGGGACTGAAGCTTTCTTT. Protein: CASSQEGRGRGTEAFF.

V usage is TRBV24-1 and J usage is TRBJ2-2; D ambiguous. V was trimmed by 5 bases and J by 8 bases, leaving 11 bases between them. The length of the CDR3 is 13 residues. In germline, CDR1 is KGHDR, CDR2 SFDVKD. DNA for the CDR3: TGTGCCACCAGTGGCAATTATCCGGGGGAGCTGTTTTTT. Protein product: CATSGNYPGELFF.

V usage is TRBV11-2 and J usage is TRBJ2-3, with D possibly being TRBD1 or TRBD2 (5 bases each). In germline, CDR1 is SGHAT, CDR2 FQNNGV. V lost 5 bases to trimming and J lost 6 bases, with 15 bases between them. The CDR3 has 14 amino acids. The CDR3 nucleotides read TGTGCCAGCAGCCTCGGGACCTTCCCCGATACGCAGTATTTT. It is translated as CASSLGTFPDTQYF.

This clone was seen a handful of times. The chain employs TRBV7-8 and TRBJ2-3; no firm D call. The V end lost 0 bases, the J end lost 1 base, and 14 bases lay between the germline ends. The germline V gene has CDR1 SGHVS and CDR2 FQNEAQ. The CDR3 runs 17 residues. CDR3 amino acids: CASSLAHKGVGTDTQYF. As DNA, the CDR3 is TGTGCCAGCAGCTTAGCTCATAAGGGTGTAGGCACAGATACGCAGTATTTT.

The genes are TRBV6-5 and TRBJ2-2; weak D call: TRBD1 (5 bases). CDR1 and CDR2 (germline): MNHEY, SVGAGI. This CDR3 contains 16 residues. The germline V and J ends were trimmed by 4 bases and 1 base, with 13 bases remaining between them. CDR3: CASSSNGAQNTGELFF. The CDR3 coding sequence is TGTGCCAGCAGTTCCAATGGGGCACAGAACACCGGGGAGCTGTTTTTT.

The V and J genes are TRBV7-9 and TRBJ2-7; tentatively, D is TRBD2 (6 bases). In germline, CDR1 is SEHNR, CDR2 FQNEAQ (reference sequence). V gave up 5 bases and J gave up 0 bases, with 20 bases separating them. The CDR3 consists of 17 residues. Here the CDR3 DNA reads TGTGCCAGCAGCCCAAATCCGGGTCGCGGGGCCTCCTACGAGCAGTACTTC. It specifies CASSPNPGRGASYEQYF.

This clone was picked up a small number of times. The CDR3 nucleotides read TGTGCCAGCAGCCAAGACGGGACTAGCGATTCCCTCTACAATGAGCAGTTCTTC. Protein sequence: CASSQDGTSDSLYNEQFF. The J gene is TRBJ2-1, the V gene TRBV4-2; 10 nucleotides agree with TRBD2. Germline CDR1 is LGHNA and CDR2 is YNFKEQ. V shed 0 bases and J 3 bases; nucleotides not matched to a gene: 8. The CDR3 covers 18 residues.

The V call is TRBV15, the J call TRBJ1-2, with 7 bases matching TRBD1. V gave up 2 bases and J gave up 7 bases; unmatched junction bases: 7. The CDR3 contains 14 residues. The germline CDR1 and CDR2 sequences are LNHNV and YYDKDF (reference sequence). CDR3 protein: CATSRPGTVIGYTF. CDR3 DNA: TGTGCCACCAGCAGACCGGGGACAGTAATTGGCTACACCTTC.

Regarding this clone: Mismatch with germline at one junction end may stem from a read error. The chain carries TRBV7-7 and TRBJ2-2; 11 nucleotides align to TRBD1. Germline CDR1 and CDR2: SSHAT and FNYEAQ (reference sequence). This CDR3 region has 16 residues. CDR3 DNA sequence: TGTGCTAGCAGCCTAGGGACAGGGGGTCGCACCGGGGAGCTGTTTTTT. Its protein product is CASSLGTGGRTGELFF.